In its sample, the clone carrying this TCR beta chain was seen many times. Its antigen remains unidentified. This CDR3 is 16 amino acids long. CDR1 and CDR2 from the germline V gene are SGHRS and YFSETQ. Trimming shortened V by 7 bases and J by 0 bases, and 14 bases separated the two germline ends. A second PCR, run for roughly 7 to 12 cycles, used a sample-barcoded 5' primer plus a J-beta primer mix. Every sample gave at least 2.5 million paired-end reads containing CDR3. TCRdb reanalysed the 5' RACE reads using MiXCR and keeps one entry per CDR3 protein. The repertoire holds roughly 900,000 distinct CDR3 sequences, 29% seen once, with approximately 15% in the top ten. The data derive from a study of blood T cells in healthy people across ages. Study-level points and caveats: While age rose, TCR beta diversity per million T cells dropped in a roughly linear way. Donor CMV infection status was unknown, possibly confounding age-related changes in expanded clonotypes. It was found that TCR beta diversity correlated strongly with the percentage of naive T cells.

Sequencing input: blood. The clonotype originates from an elderly woman in good health. The chain links TRBV5-1 to TRBJ2-6, with D tentatively TRBD2 (6 bases). The CDR3, as DNA: TGCGCCAGCGCTCCTGCGGGGATCTCTGGGGCCAACGTCCTGACTTTC. Translating it yields CASAPAGISGANVLTF.